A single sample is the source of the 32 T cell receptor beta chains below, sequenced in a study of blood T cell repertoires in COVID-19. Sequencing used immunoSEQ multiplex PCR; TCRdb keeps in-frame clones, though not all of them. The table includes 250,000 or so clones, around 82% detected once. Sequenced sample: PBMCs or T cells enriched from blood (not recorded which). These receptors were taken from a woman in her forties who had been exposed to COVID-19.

The CDR3 DNA reads TGTGCCAGCAGTCCCGAAAGGAGAGCTAACTATGGCTACACCTTC. Its protein product is CASSPERRANYGYTF. The genes are TRBV28 and TRBJ1-2, with D unresolved. Per the germline V gene, CDR1 is MDHEN and CDR2 is SYDVKM. The CDR3 is 15 residues long. Deletions cut 5 bases from V and 0 bases from J, with 13 bases between.

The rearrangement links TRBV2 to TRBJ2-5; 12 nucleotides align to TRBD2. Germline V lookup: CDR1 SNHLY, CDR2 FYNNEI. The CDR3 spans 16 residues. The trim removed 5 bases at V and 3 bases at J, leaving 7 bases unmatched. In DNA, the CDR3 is TGTGCCAGCAGTCCAGGACTAGCGGGGAGTGAAGAGACCCAGTACTTC. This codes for CASSPGLAGSEETQYF.

The CDR3 DNA reads as TGTGCCAGCAGGCTTGGGGCCGACAGGGCCGCCTCTGGGGCCAACGTCCTGACTTTC. Translation: CASRLGADRAASGANVLTF. The chain carries TRBV28 and TRBJ2-6; 7 nucleotides match TRBD1. From germline, CDR1 is MDHEN and CDR2 SYDVKM. This CDR3 has 19 residues. The junction had 14 bases not matched to a gene; V was cut back by 6 bases and J by 0 bases.

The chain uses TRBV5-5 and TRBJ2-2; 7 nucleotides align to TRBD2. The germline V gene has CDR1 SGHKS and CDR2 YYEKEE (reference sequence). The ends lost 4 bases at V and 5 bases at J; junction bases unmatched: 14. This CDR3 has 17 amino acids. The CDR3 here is CASSPSEELRGTGELFF. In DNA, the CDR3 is TGTGCCAGCAGCCCTTCCGAAGAACTGCGGGGGACCGGGGAGCTGTTTTTT.

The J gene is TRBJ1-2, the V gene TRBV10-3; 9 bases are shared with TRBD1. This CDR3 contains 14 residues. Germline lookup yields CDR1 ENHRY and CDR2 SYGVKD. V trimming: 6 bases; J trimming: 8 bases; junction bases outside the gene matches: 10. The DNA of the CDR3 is TGTGCCATCAGGGTTTCTACAGGGGGCCAGGGCTACACCTTC. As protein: CAIRVSTGGQGYTF.

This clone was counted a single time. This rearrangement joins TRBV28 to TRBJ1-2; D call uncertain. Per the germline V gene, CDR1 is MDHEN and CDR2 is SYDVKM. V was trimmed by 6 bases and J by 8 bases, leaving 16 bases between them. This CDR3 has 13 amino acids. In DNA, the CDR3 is TGTGCCAGCAGCCTCGGGTTCATGGTCGGCTACACCTTC. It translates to CASSLGFMVGYTF.

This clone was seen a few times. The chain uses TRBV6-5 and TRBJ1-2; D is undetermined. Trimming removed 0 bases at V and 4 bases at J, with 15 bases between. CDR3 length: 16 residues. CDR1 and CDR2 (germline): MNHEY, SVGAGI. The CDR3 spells CASSYSWFSAGYGYTF. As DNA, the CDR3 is TGTGCCAGCAGTTACTCTTGGTTCAGCGCGGGCTATGGCTACACCTTC.

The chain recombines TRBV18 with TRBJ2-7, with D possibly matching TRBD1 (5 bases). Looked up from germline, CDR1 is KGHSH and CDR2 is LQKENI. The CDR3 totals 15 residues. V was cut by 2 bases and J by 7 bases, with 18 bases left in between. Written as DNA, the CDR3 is TGTGCCAGCTCACCATTGGACAAAGGTTCGGGTGAGCAGTACTTC. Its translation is CASSPLDKGSGEQYF.

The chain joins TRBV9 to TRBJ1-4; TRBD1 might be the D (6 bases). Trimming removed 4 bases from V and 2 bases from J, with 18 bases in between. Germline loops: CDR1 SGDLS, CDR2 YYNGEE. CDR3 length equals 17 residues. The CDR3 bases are TGTGCCAGCAGCACCGGGGGGGGCGTTCTCACTAATGAAAAACTGTTTTTT. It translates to CASSTGGGVLTNEKLFF.

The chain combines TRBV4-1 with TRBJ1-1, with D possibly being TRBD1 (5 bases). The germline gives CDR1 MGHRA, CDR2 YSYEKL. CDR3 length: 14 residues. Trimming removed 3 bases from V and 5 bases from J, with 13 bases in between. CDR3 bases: TGCGCCAGCAGCCAGTCAGCGGAGGGGACTGAAGCTTTCTTT. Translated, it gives CASSQSAEGTEAFF.

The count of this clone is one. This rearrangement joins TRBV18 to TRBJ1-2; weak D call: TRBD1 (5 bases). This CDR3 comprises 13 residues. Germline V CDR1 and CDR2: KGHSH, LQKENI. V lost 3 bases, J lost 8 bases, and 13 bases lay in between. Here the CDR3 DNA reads TGTGCCAGCTCACCGGACGGGAGGGGAGGCTACACCTTC. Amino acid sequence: CASSPDGRGGYTF.

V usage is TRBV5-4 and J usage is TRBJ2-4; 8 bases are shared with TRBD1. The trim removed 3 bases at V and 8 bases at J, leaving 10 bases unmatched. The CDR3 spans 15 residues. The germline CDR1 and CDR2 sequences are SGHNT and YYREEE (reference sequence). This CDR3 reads CASSWRQGSGDIQYF. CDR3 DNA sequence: TGTGCCAGCAGCTGGAGACAGGGGAGTGGGGACATTCAGTACTTC.

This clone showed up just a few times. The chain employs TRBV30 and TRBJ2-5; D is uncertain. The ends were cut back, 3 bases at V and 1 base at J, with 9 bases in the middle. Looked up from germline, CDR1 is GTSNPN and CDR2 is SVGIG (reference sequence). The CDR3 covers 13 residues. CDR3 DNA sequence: TGTGCCTGGAGACGGAACAGCCAAGAGACCCAGTACTTC. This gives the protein CAWRRNSQETQYF.

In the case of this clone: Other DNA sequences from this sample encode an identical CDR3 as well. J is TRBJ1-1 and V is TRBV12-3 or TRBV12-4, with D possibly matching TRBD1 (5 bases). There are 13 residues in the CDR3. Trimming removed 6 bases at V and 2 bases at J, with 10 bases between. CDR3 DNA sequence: TGTGCCAGCAGGGACACAGGTAACACTGAAGCTTTCTTT. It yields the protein CASRDTGNTEAFF.

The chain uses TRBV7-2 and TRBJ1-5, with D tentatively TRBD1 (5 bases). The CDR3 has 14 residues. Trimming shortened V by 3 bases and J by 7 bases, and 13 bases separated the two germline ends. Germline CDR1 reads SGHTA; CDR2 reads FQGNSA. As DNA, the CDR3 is TGTGCCAGCAGCTTGGGACCTGGGGGGCAGCCCCAGCATTTT. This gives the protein CASSLGPGGQPQHF.

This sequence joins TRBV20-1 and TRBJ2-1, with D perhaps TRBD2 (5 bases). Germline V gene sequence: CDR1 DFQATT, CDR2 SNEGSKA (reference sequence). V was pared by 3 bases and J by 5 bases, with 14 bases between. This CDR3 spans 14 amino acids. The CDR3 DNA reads TGCAGTGCTAGTCGCAGCGGACTCCACAATGAGCAGTTCTTC. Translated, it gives CSASRSGLHNEQFF.

The CDR3 protein is CASSDPRDREETQYF. The DNA of the CDR3 is TGCGCCAGCAGTGACCCTCGGGACAGGGAGGAGACCCAGTACTTC. This sequence joins TRBV10-1 and TRBJ2-5, with 9 bases aligning to TRBD1. Germline V gene data show CDR1 as WNHNN and CDR2 as SYGVQD (reference sequence). The CDR3 covers 15 residues. Unmatched junction bases numbered 7, after V lost 3 bases and J lost 5 bases.

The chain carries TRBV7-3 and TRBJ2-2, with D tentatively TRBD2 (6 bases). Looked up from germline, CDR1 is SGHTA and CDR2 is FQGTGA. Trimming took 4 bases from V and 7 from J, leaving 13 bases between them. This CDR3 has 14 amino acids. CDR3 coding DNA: TGTGCCAGCAGCTCCGCGGGATTTGGCGGGGAGCTGTTTTTT. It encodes CASSSAGFGGELFF.

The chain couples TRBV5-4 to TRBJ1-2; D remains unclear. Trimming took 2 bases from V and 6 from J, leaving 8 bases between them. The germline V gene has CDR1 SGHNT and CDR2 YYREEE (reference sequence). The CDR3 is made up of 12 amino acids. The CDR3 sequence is CASSLWRDGYTF. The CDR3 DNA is TGTGCCAGCAGCTTATGGCGGGATGGCTACACCTTC.

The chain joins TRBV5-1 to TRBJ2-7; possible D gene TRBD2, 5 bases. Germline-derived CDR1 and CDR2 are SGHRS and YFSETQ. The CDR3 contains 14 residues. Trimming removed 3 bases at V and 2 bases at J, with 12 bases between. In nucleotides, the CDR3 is TGCGCCAGCAGCTCGGGGAGTAACACCTACGAGCAGTACTTC. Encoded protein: CASSSGSNTYEQYF. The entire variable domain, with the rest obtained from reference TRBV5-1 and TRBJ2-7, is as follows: KAGVTQTPRYLIKTRGQQVTLSCSPISGHRSVSWYQQTPGQGLQFLFEYFSETQRNKGNFPGRFSGRQFSNSRSEMNVSTLELGDSALYLCASSSGSNTYEQYFGPGTRLTVT.

DNA for the CDR3: TGTGCCAGCAGCCCAGGAGGTTGGAACACTGAAGCTTTCTTT. Translated, it gives CASSPGGWNTEAFF. This chain joins TRBV3-1 (or the pseudogene TRBV3-2) and TRBJ1-1; D not certain. This CDR3 comprises 14 residues. The germline V gene encodes CDR1 LGHDT and CDR2 YNNKEL (reference sequence). Between the trimmed V and J ends, which lost 4 bases and 1 base, there was a span of 10 bases.

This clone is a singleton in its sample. CDR3 sequence reads: CASSIRVDNYQPQHF. The CDR3 DNA follows: TGTGCCAGTAGTATACGTGTGGACAACTATCAGCCCCAGCATTTT. The chain is built from TRBV19 and TRBJ1-5; tentative D call: TRBD1 (5 bases). Trimming cost V 2 bases and J 5 bases, with 13 bases left between them. Germline loops: CDR1 LNHDA, CDR2 SQIVND (reference sequence). This CDR3 comprises 15 residues.

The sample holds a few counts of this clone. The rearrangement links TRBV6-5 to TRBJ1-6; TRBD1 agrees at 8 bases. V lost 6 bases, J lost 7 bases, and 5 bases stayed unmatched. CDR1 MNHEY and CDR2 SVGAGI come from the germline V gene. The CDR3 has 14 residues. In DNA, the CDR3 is TGTGCCAGCAGCCCGGGACAGGCAAATTCACCCCTCCACTTT. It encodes CASSPGQANSPLHF.

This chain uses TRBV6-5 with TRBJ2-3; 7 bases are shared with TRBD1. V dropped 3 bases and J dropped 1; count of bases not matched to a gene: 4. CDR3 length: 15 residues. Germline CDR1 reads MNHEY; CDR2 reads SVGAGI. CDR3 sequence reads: CASSYGDRGTDTQYF. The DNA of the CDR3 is TGTGCCAGCAGTTATGGGGACAGAGGCACAGATACGCAGTATTTT.

CDR3 in amino acids: CASSVKYEQYF. The DNA for the CDR3 is TGTGCCAGCAGCGTTAAATACGAGCAGTACTTC. This chain links TRBV6-2 or TRBV6-3 with TRBJ2-7; the D is unclear. Trimming shortened V by 6 bases and J by 4 bases, and 7 bases separated the two germline ends. The CDR3 sequence is 11 residues long. Per the germline V gene, CDR1 is MNHEY and CDR2 is SVGEGT.

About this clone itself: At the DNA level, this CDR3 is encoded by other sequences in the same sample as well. The CDR3, as DNA: TGTGCCAGCAGGGGGACAGGGAGCTACGAGCAGTACTTC. Its translation is CASRGTGSYEQYF. The chain employs TRBV7-9 and TRBJ2-7, with 9 bases that match TRBD1. The V segment lost 6 bases and the J segment 3 bases; nucleotides outside the gene matches: 3. The length of the CDR3 is 13 residues. CDR1 and CDR2 from the germline V gene are SEHNR and FQNEAQ (reference sequence).

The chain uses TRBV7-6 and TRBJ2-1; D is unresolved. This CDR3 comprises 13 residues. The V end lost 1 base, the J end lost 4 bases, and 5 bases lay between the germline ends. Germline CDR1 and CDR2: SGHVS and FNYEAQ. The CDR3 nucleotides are TGTGCCAGCAGCTTAGGTCCATACAATGAGCAGTTCTTC. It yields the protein CASSLGPYNEQFF.

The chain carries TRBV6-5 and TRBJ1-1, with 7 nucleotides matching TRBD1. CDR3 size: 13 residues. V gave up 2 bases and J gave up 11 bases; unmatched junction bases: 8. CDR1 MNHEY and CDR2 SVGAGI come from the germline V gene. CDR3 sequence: CASSYGTDLGAFF. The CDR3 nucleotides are TGTGCCAGCAGTTACGGGACAGATCTAGGGGCTTTCTTT.

Here the CDR3 DNA reads TGCAGCGTTGACCGACAGGGGGGGACCTACAATGAGCAGTTCTTC. Protein sequence: CSVDRQGGTYNEQFF. This chain connects TRBV29-1 to TRBJ2-1, with TRBD1 identical over 9 bases. The V segment lost 3 bases and the J segment 2 bases; nucleotides outside the gene matches: 5. This CDR3 comprises 15 residues. Germline CDR1 is SQVTM and CDR2 is ANQGSEA.

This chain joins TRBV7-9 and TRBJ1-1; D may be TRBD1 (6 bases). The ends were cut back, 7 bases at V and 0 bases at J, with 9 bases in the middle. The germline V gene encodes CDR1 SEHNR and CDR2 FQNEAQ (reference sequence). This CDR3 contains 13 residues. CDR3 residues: CASIGTLNTEAFF. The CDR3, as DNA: TGTGCCAGCATCGGGACACTGAACACTGAAGCTTTCTTT.

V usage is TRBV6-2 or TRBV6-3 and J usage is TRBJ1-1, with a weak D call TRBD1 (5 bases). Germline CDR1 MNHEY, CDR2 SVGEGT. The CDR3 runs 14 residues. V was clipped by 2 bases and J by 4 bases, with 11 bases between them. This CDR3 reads CASSYTHGGTEAFF. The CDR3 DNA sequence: TGTGCCAGCAGTTACACTCACGGGGGCACTGAAGCTTTCTTT.

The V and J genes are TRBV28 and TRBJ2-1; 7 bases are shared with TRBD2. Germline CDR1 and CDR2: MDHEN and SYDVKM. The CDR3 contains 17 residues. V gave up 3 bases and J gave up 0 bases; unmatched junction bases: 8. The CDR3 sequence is CASSFPGLVSSYNEQFF. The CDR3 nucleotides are TGTGCCAGCAGTTTTCCCGGACTAGTCTCCTCCTACAATGAGCAGTTCTTC. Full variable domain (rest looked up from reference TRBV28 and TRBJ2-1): DVKVTQSSRYLVKRTGEKVFLECVQDMDHENMFWYRQDPGLGLRLIYFSYDVKMKEKGDIPEGYSVSREKKERFSLILESASTNQTSMYLCASSFPGLVSSYNEQFFGPGTRLTVL.